This entry lists 6 T cell receptor beta chains sequenced from one sample in a study of chemoradiotherapy in HPV16-positive cancers. Repertoires were generated with immunoSEQ multiplex PCR, while TCRdb's copy carries only in-frame clones and drops some. Of around 12,000 clones listed, approximately 80% are singletons. Sample acquisition took place from a patient who underwent chemoradiotherapy. These receptors were collected from a human donor with HPV-associated anogenital cancer.

The J gene is TRBJ1-3, the V gene TRBV4-3; 9 bases agree with TRBD1. Trimming removed 2 bases from V and 7 bases from J; junction bases left unmatched: 6. The CDR3 covers 15 residues. Germline CDR1 is LGHNA and CDR2 is YSLEER. CDR3 bases: TGCGCCAGCAGCCAATACAGGGGGCCAGGGAACACCATATATTTT. It codes for CASSQYRGPGNTIYF.

V and J are TRBV13 and TRBJ2-7; a weak D match, TRBD1 (6 bases). This CDR3 spans 13 amino acids. Trimming shortened V by 5 bases and J by 4 bases, and 12 bases separated the two germline ends. Germline lookup yields CDR1 PRHDT and CDR2 FYEKMQ (reference sequence). The CDR3 sequence: CASSTNRDYEQYF. The CDR3 nucleotides are TGTGCCAGCAGCACAAACAGGGATTACGAGCAGTACTTC.

This clone was seen a handful of times. The V call is TRBV19, the J call TRBJ2-7, with 10 bases identical to TRBD2. CDR1 and CDR2 (germline): LNHDA, SQIVND (reference sequence). CDR3 length: 15 amino acids. The V gene end was trimmed by 6 bases and the J gene end by 3 bases; junction bases not matched to a gene: 8. The CDR3 sequence: CASSPHWTSGYEQYF. Written as DNA, the CDR3 is TGTGCCAGTAGCCCTCATTGGACTAGCGGCTACGAGCAGTACTTC.

This clone was counted only a few times. The chain is built from TRBV27 and TRBJ2-2; 7 bases align to TRBD1. After removal of 5 bases from V and 3 bases from J, the junction contained 9 bases not matched to a gene. The germline V gene encodes CDR1 MNHEY and CDR2 SMNVEV (reference sequence). The CDR3 sequence is 16 residues long. CDR3 nucleotide sequence: TGTGCCAGCAGTATCAACAGGGGTTTGGACACCGGGGAGCTGTTTTTT. It translates to CASSINRGLDTGELFF.

The rearrangement links TRBV25-1 to TRBJ2-1, with D perhaps assigned TRBD1 or TRBD2 (5 bases each). The germline V gene encodes CDR1 MGHDK and CDR2 SYGVNS. Trimming removed 7 bases at V and 5 bases at J, with 9 bases between. This CDR3 comprises 12 residues. CDR3 protein: CASIEGNNEQFF. The DNA of the CDR3 is TGTGCCAGCATCGAGGGGAACAATGAGCAGTTCTTC.

This clone was picked up a small number of times. V usage is TRBV4-2 and J usage is TRBJ1-2; D gene unclear. CDR3 size: 15 residues. Germline loops: CDR1 LGHNA, CDR2 YNFKEQ. With 0 bases removed from V and 5 bases from J, the gap between germline ends came to 13 bases. The CDR3 is CASSQDLTELYGYTF. For the CDR3, the DNA is TGTGCCAGCAGCCAAGATCTCACAGAACTATATGGCTACACCTTC.